Described below is a single TCR beta chain sequence and its context. The sample holds other DNA sequences that translate to the same CDR3. Repertoires were generated with immunoSEQ multiplex PCR, while TCRdb's copy carries only in-frame clones and drops some. The sample includes about 270,000 clones, around 90% of them seen just once. The V gene lost 2 bases and the J gene lost 0 bases, with 4 bases spanning the gap. The CDR3 has 13 residues. Germline values: CDR1 LNHDA, CDR2 SQIVND (reference sequence). This entry is derived from a study of blood T cell repertoires in COVID-19. The cohort comprised adults aged 18 to 89 years residing in approximately 25 US areas.

This sequence was found in a man aged 35-49 years who had been exposed to COVID-19. What was sequenced was PBMCs or T cells enriched from blood (not recorded which). The chain employs TRBV19 and TRBJ1-1; no clear D gene. The CDR3 DNA follows: TGTGCCAGTAGTATATCATTGAACACTGAAGCTTTCTTT. It translates to CASSISLNTEAFF.